The 27 T cell receptor beta chains in this list originate from one sample, sequenced in a study of blood T cell repertoires in COVID-19. The protocol was immunoSEQ multiplex PCR, while the TCRdb copy is restricted to in-frame clones and leaves out a portion. The table records 60,000 to 75,000 clones, approximately 80% of them present only once. Input material: peripheral blood. The receptors derive from a woman aged 45-60 years with active or convalescent COVID-19.

CDR3 amino acids: CASSPGGTGKNEQFF. CDR3 coding DNA: TGTGCCAGCAGCCCAGGAGGGACAGGGAAGAATGAGCAGTTCTTC. V is TRBV6-5 and J is TRBJ2-1, with 9 bases matching TRBD1. CDR1 is MNHEY and CDR2 is SVGAGI in the germline V gene. V lost 6 bases and J lost 7; bases outside the gene matches: 10. The CDR3 has 15 amino acids.

The chain's CDR3 is CATPGQDFYTHYGYTF. CDR3 sequence (DNA): TGTGCCACCCCTGGACAGGACTTCTATACCCACTATGGCTACACCTTC. The chain employs TRBV21-1 and TRBJ1-2; the D segment call TRBD1 is taken from the table without a DNA check. TRBV21-1 represents a pseudogene. CDR3 size: 16 residues.

This clone was detected only a few times. This chain links TRBV12-5 with TRBJ1-6, with unresolved D. Germline values: CDR1 LGHNT, CDR2 FRNRAP. The germline V and J ends were trimmed by 3 bases and 7 bases, with 7 bases remaining between them. This CDR3 has 13 amino acids. Written as DNA, the CDR3 is TGTGCTAGTGGTTTCTCCGCGAATTCACCCCTCCACTTT. This gives the protein CASGFSANSPLHF.

This clone has only a few counts. V and J are TRBV2 and TRBJ2-1; 9 nucleotides line up with TRBD1. The germline CDR1 and CDR2 sequences are SNHLY and FYNNEI. V lost 6 bases to trimming and J lost 3 bases; unmatched junction nucleotides: 6. CDR3 size: 15 residues. Here the CDR3 reads CASRETGGYYNEQFF. For the CDR3, the DNA is TGTGCCAGCAGGGAAACAGGGGGCTACTACAATGAGCAGTTCTTC. The whole variable domain, remainder taken from reference TRBV2 and TRBJ2-1, is EPEVTQTPSHQVTQMGQEVILRCVPISNHLYFYWYRQILGQKVEFLVSFYNNEISEKSEIFDDQFSVERPDGSNFTLKIRSTKLEDSAMYFCASRETGGYYNEQFFGPGTRLTVL.

The chain links TRBV7-3 to TRBJ1-6, with 9 bases aligning to TRBD1. The CDR3 extends over 14 amino acids. Per germline, CDR1 SGHTA and CDR2 FQGTGA. The ends lost 5 bases at V and 9 bases at J; junction bases unmatched: 5. The CDR3 reads CASSPTGGGSPLHF. CDR3 DNA sequence: TGTGCCAGCAGCCCGACAGGGGGAGGTTCACCCCTCCACTTT.

Only a few counts were recorded for this clone. This chain links TRBV12-5 with TRBJ2-3, with D maybe TRBD2 (6 bases). This CDR3 has 13 residues. V lost 1 base and J 4 bases, leaving 6 bases between the germline ends. The germline gives CDR1 LGHNT, CDR2 FRNRAP. CDR3 region: CASGLAGADTQYF. The CDR3, as DNA: TGTGCTAGTGGTTTGGCGGGAGCAGATACGCAGTATTTT.

This clone was found once. V and J are TRBV4-3 and TRBJ2-2, with a possible D match to TRBD2 (6 bases). CDR1 LGHNA and CDR2 YSLEER come from the germline V gene. V dropped 1 base and J dropped 1 base, with 10 bases sitting between them. This CDR3 comprises 16 residues. This CDR3 reads CASSQVRERNTGELFF. The CDR3 DNA reads TGCGCCAGCAGCCAAGTTCGGGAGCGGAACACCGGGGAGCTGTTTTTT.

The chain uses TRBV4-3 and TRBJ2-3; D is unresolved. CDR1 and CDR2 (germline): LGHNA, YSLEER. Trimming took off 1 base at V and 2 bases at J, with 7 bases between the two ends. The CDR3 is made up of 14 amino acids. CDR3 nucleotides: TGCGCCAGCAGCCAAGGAGTTAACACAGATACGCAGTATTTT. As protein: CASSQGVNTDTQYF.

J is TRBJ2-1 and V is TRBV6-2 or TRBV6-3; perhaps TRBD2 as D (6 bases). The CDR3 sequence is 13 residues long. Germline-derived CDR1 and CDR2 are MNHEY and SVGEGT. Trimming took 5 bases from V and 6 from J, leaving 11 bases between them. The CDR3 nucleotides read TGTGCCAGCAGTCGTTCGGGACTCAATGAGCAGTTCTTC. This translates into CASSRSGLNEQFF.

Points on this clone: The identical CDR3 is also encoded by other nucleotide sequences in the sample. The CDR3 here is CASSPGTTTGELFF. For the CDR3, the DNA is TGTGCCAGCTCACCCGGGACAACGACCGGGGAGCTGTTTTTT. V usage is TRBV18 and J usage is TRBJ2-2, with D maybe TRBD1 (6 bases). The CDR3 is 14 residues long. In germline, CDR1 is KGHSH, CDR2 LQKENI. Between the trimmed V and J ends, which lost 3 bases and 5 bases, there was a span of 10 bases.

The V gene is TRBV18, the J gene TRBJ1-6; weak D call: TRBD1 (5 bases). The length of the CDR3 is 15 residues. Between the trimmed V and J ends, which lost 3 bases and 8 bases, there was a span of 14 bases. Germline V lookup: CDR1 KGHSH, CDR2 LQKENI. The CDR3 spells CASSPGRSGDSPLHF. CDR3 DNA: TGTGCCAGCTCACCGGGGCGCTCTGGGGATTCACCCCTCCACTTT.

The rearrangement joins TRBV5-1 to TRBJ2-3; TRBD2 matches 9 bases. The V and J ends lost 0 bases and 5 bases, in that order; junction bases with no gene match: 10. Germline values: CDR1 SGHRS, CDR2 YFSETQ. This CDR3 region has 17 residues. The CDR3 DNA reads as TGCGCCAGCAGCTTGGCTACCTTAGCGGGAGCTAAAGATACGCAGTATTTT. Residues: CASSLATLAGAKDTQYF.

The gene calls are TRBV27 and TRBJ2-2; TRBD2 matches at 9 bases. CDR1 is MNHEY and CDR2 is SMNVEV in the germline V gene (reference sequence). The CDR3 length is 14 residues. V was clipped by 2 bases and J by 6 bases; unmatched bases: 1. DNA of the CDR3: TGTGCCAGCAGTTTAGCGGGAGGGCCCGGGGAGCTGTTTTTT. This translates into CASSLAGGPGELFF.

V and J are TRBV19 and TRBJ2-7, with D possibly TRBD2 on 6 matching bases. CDR1 LNHDA and CDR2 SQIVND come from the germline V gene (reference sequence). V lost 6 bases, J lost 3 bases, and 18 bases lay in between. The CDR3 is 15 amino acids. The DNA of the CDR3 is TGTGCCAGTAGGATGGGGGGACCGAAAGACTACGAGCAGTACTTC. Translated: CASRMGGPKDYEQYF.

This clone was detected only once. This chain joins TRBV11-2 and TRBJ2-5, with D unresolved. CDR1 is SGHAT and CDR2 is FQNNGV in the germline V gene. V shed 5 bases and J shed 4 bases, with 8 bases lying between them. The CDR3 spans 12 residues. The DNA for the CDR3 is TGTGCCAGCAGCGTCGCAGGAGAGACCCAGTACTTC. Translation gives CASSVAGETQYF.

As concerns this clone: This CDR3 is also generated by other DNA sequences in the sample. This sequence joins TRBV5-1 and TRBJ1-1; tentative D call: TRBD1 (5 bases). Trimming left V 3 bases short and J 3 bases short, with 9 bases between. The CDR3 consists of 13 residues. Germline CDR1 SGHRS, CDR2 YFSETQ. As DNA, the CDR3 is TGCGCCAGCAGCTGGGGAGGGGACACTGAAGCTTTCTTT. Protein sequence: CASSWGGDTEAFF.

This clone was seen a handful of times. This rearrangement joins TRBV20-1 to TRBJ1-6, with D perhaps TRBD1 (5 bases). The CDR3 length is 14 residues. Looked up from germline, CDR1 is DFQATT and CDR2 is SNEGSKA (reference sequence). The V gene lost 3 bases and the J gene lost 9 bases, with 15 bases spanning the gap. The CDR3 loop reads CSASPGGEGSPLHF. The CDR3 DNA reads TGCAGTGCTAGTCCCGGGGGGGAGGGTTCACCCCTCCACTTT.

The chain combines TRBV3-1 (or the pseudogene TRBV3-2) with TRBJ2-3, with TRBD2 matching 7 bases. The V gene end was trimmed by 1 base and the J gene end by 1 base; junction bases not matched to a gene: 8. The germline CDR1 and CDR2 sequences are LGHDT and YNNKEL (reference sequence). CDR3 length: 17 amino acids. The CDR3 DNA is TGTGCCAGCAGCCAAGGACCCTCGGCGGGAGGCACAGATACGCAGTATTTT. Residues: CASSQGPSAGGTDTQYF.

As for this clone: Other nucleotide sequences in the sample specify the same CDR3. This chain links TRBV9 with TRBJ1-2; the match to TRBD1 covers 8 bases. CDR1 is SGDLS and CDR2 is YYNGEE in the germline V gene. Trimming removed 1 base from V and 8 bases from J; junction bases left unmatched: 10. This CDR3 has 15 amino acids. The CDR3, as DNA: TGTGCCAGCAGCGTATGGGCAGGGGGCGGAGGAGGCTACACCTTC. Translated: CASSVWAGGGGGYTF.

This clone has a handful of counts. This chain uses TRBV21-1 with TRBJ2-7; the table assigns TRBD2, which was not confirmed against the DNA. TRBV21-1 is recorded as a pseudogene. CDR3 size: 16 residues. The CDR3 DNA reads TGTGCCAGCAGCAAAGGAGGCGGGAGAGGGGGGTACGAGCAGTACTTC. This encodes CASSKGGGRGGYEQYF.

This chain links TRBV7-2 with TRBJ2-1; 12 bases line up with TRBD2. Germline V CDR1 and CDR2: SGHTA, FQGNSA. V was clipped by 5 bases and J by 3 bases; unmatched bases: 2. The CDR3 extends over 15 amino acids. The CDR3 DNA reads as TGTGCCAGCAGCCCGACTAGCGGGAGCTACAATGAGCAGTTCTTC. Translated, it gives CASSPTSGSYNEQFF.

V usage is TRBV7-9 and J usage is TRBJ2-2, with TRBD2 matching 8 bases. The V segment lost 1 base and the J segment 0 bases; nucleotides outside the gene matches: 7. The CDR3 has 18 residues. CDR1 and CDR2 from the germline V gene are SEHNR and FQNEAQ (reference sequence). CDR3 sequence reads: CASSLVRLAGTNTGELFF. Written as DNA, the CDR3 is TGTGCCAGCAGCTTAGTTCGGCTAGCGGGCACGAACACCGGGGAGCTGTTTTTT. Complete variable domain (other parts from reference TRBV7-9 and TRBJ2-2): DTGVSQNPRHKITKRGQNVTFRCDPISEHNRLYWYRQTLGQGPEFLTYFQNEAQLEKSRLLSDRFSAERPKGSFSTLEIQRTEQGDSAMYLCASSLVRLAGTNTGELFFGEGSRLTVL.

The gene calls are TRBV5-1 and TRBJ2-2; 8 bases are shared with TRBD2. Per germline, CDR1 SGHRS and CDR2 YFSETQ. The V and J ends lost 3 bases and 6 bases, in that order; junction bases with no gene match: 7. The CDR3 runs 15 residues. CDR3 residues: CASSWGTSGAGELFF. The CDR3 nucleotides read TGCGCCAGCAGCTGGGGGACTAGTGGGGCCGGGGAGCTGTTTTTT.

This clone showed up just a few times. The rearrangement uses TRBV18 and TRBJ2-2; 8 bases line up with TRBD1. Germline CDR1 is KGHSH and CDR2 is LQKENI. The length of the CDR3 is 20 residues. V shed 0 bases, J shed 7 bases, and the junction held 19 bases outside the gene matches. CDR3 protein: CASSPPWQGASSTVNGELFF. The CDR3 DNA reads TGTGCCAGCTCACCACCCTGGCAGGGGGCGAGTTCCACTGTGAACGGGGAGCTGTTTTTT.

J is TRBJ2-2 and V is TRBV19, with 10 bases that match TRBD1. The CDR3 consists of 15 residues. Germline assignment: CDR1 LNHDA and CDR2 SQIVND (reference sequence). V shed 8 bases, J shed 5 bases, and the junction held 8 bases outside the gene matches. Here the CDR3 reads CASGGTGEWTGELFF. The CDR3 region has the DNA TGTGCCAGTGGGGGGACAGGGGAATGGACCGGGGAGCTGTTTTTT.

The chain couples TRBV19 to TRBJ1-6, with 9 bases lining up with TRBD1. The CDR3 has 14 residues. CDR1 LNHDA and CDR2 SQIVND come from the germline V gene (reference sequence). The J segment lost 9 bases and the V segment lost 8 bases, leaving 8 bases of the junction unmatched. The CDR3 spells CASADRGTGSPLHF. The CDR3 DNA is TGTGCCAGTGCCGACAGGGGGACGGGTTCACCCCTCCACTTT.

The V and J genes are TRBV5-1 and TRBJ1-6; D possibly corresponds to TRBD1 (6 bases). V dropped 0 bases and J dropped 7 bases, with 11 bases sitting between them. Looked up from germline, CDR1 is SGHRS and CDR2 is YFSETQ. The CDR3 sequence is 15 residues long. The CDR3 protein is CASSLVGGRNSPLHF. The CDR3 DNA is TGCGCCAGCAGCTTGGTAGGGGGTCGGAATTCACCCCTCCACTTT.